This T cell receptor (beta chain) originates from a study of blood T cell repertoires in COVID-19. Looking at the study overall: Material from acute and convalescent COVID-19 was sourced from the United States, Italy and Spain. T cells, B-cell-depleted T cells, or PBMCs provided the cDNA or gDNA that served as material.

Source study methods: Reference gene primer amplification in the assay estimated nucleated cell counts. The assay was immunoSEQ multiplex PCR, and TCRdb's table has in-frame clones only and misses some. The DNA gave D and trimming, while V, J and clone size come from that table. The repertoire has about 73,000 clones, roughly 80% of them found once; the top ten carry over 2%. Seattle patients were enrolled during active infection and followed longitudinally. CDR3 length: 13 amino acids. Germline V lookup: CDR1 LGHDT, CDR2 YNNKEL (reference sequence). V gave up 8 bases and J gave up 0 bases; unmatched junction bases: 1.

Sequenced input: peripheral blood. The chain combines TRBV3-1 (or the pseudogene TRBV3-2) with TRBJ1-3; 7 nucleotides match TRBD1. This sequence was found in a man in his 70s with COVID-19, enrolled during active disease. CDR3 nucleotides: TGTGCCAGCCGGGACAGCTCTGGAAACACCATATATTTT. This sequence encodes CASRDSSGNTIYF.